This entry lists 30 T cell receptor beta chains sequenced from one sample in a study of human T cells and chemical hapten exposure. Using its own MiXCR run on the RACE reads, TCRdb lists one record per CDR3 protein. Here the sample spans a few hundred thousand distinct CDR3 sequences, around 6% being singletons. Time point described: patch test 2, 6 weeks after DPC sensitization. Treatment in this sample: therapeutic diphenylcyclopropenone sensitization with weekly scalp DPC. Sequenced here: whole blood, sampled in connection with sensitization to the hapten diphenylcyclopropenone (DPC). These TCRs come from a woman between 18 and 30 years old with alopecia areata. Some clones in this sample may be carry-over from other donors' samples.

The CDR3 nucleotides read TGTGCCAGCAGCTTAGCTCAGAAGACTGAAGCTTTCTTT. It codes for CASSLAQKTEAFF. The J gene is TRBJ1-1, the V gene TRBV7-2; D remains ambiguous. The CDR3 is made up of 13 amino acids. Germline V CDR1 and CDR2: SGHTA, FQGNSA. Trimming pared 0 bases from V and 5 bases from J, leaving 7 bases between.

This clonotype was seen repeatedly, ten times or more. The chain employs TRBV11-1 and TRBJ2-1; the D is unclear. Trimming removed 1 base from V and 10 bases from J, with 11 bases in between. This CDR3 contains 13 residues. Germline CDR1 is SGHAT and CDR2 is FQDESV (reference sequence). CDR3 coding DNA: TGTGCCAGCAGCTTAGGGAGTGCGCCAGAGCAGTTCTTC. It is translated as CASSLGSAPEQFF. Complete variable domain (other parts from reference TRBV11-1 and TRBJ2-1): EAEVAQSPRYKITEKSQAVAFWCDPISGHATLYWYRQILGQGPELLVQFQDESVVDDSQLPKDRFSAERLKGVDSTLKIQPAELGDSAMYLCASSLGSAPEQFFGPGTRLTVL.

This clonotype came up many times. The J gene is TRBJ1-4, the V gene TRBV12-3 or TRBV12-4, with D possibly matching TRBD1 (6 bases). Trimming cost V 5 bases and J 4 bases, with 14 bases left between them. CDR3 size: 15 residues. In DNA, the CDR3 is TGTGCCAGCAGTCCCTCAGGGGCAATTAATGAAAAACTGTTTTTT. Encoded protein: CASSPSGAINEKLFF.

There are many counts of this clonotype. The V and J genes are TRBV6-5 and TRBJ1-5; D uncertain. The CDR3 is 13 residues long. Deletions cut 5 bases from V and 5 bases from J, with 10 bases between. Germline CDR1 and CDR2: MNHEY and SVGAGI. CDR3 protein: CASSRALHQPQHF. The CDR3 DNA follows: TGTGCCAGCAGTCGAGCCCTTCATCAGCCCCAGCATTTT.

This clonotype has at least ten counts. The chain recombines TRBV4-1 with TRBJ1-6; 11 positions agree with TRBD1. Germline V CDR1 and CDR2: MGHRA, YSYEKL. This CDR3 comprises 17 residues. V shed 1 base, J shed 7 bases, and the junction held 6 bases outside the gene matches. The CDR3 bases are TGCGCCAGCAGCCAAGTTACGGGACAGGGGGGAAATTCACCCCTCCACTTT. The encoded protein is CASSQVTGQGGNSPLHF.

This clonotype came up a few times. The chain uses TRBV7-2 and TRBJ1-1; D is undetermined. There are 13 residues in the CDR3. Germline V gene sequence: CDR1 SGHTA, CDR2 FQGNSA. The V end was cut by 4 bases, the J end by 4 bases, with 10 bases between. This CDR3 reads CASSSHEFTEAFF. CDR3 bases: TGTGCCAGCAGCTCTCACGAATTCACTGAAGCTTTCTTT.

This clonotype was picked up many times. The rearrangement links TRBV5-4 to TRBJ2-3, with 8 bases identical to TRBD1. The V segment lost 4 bases and the J segment 3 bases; nucleotides outside the gene matches: 7. Germline CDR1 SGHNT, CDR2 YYREEE (reference sequence). The CDR3 runs 15 residues. The CDR3 loop is CASSRQGPGTDTQYF. CDR3 nucleotides: TGTGCCAGCAGCCGACAGGGGCCAGGGACAGATACGCAGTATTTT.

The gene calls are TRBV6-5 and TRBJ1-6; 7 bases are shared with TRBD1. The junction had 6 bases not matched to a gene; V was cut back by 6 bases and J by 7 bases. CDR1 is MNHEY and CDR2 is SVGAGI in the germline V gene. The CDR3 has 14 amino acids. The CDR3 is CASSRDRPNSPLHF. CDR3 in DNA: TGTGCCAGCAGCCGGGACAGACCAAATTCACCCCTCCACTTT.

A few counts support this clonotype. This sequence joins TRBV18 and TRBJ1-1; a weak D match, TRBD1 (5 bases). The ends were cut back, 3 bases at V and 3 bases at J, with 14 bases in the middle. The CDR3 runs 15 residues. Germline V gene lookup returns CDR1 KGHSH and CDR2 LQKENI. The CDR3 reads CASSPLGGTDTEAFF. The CDR3 DNA reads TGTGCCAGCTCACCCTTGGGGGGTACGGACACTGAAGCTTTCTTT. The variable domain in full, with the rest retrieved from reference TRBV18 and TRBJ1-1, is NAGVMQNPRHLVRRRGQEARLRCSPMKGHSHVYWYRQLPEEGLKFMVYLQKENIIDESGMPKERFSAEFPKEGPSILRIQQVVRGDSAAYFCASSPLGGTDTEAFFGQGTRLTVV.

This clonotype was counted many times. The chain combines TRBV27 with TRBJ1-6; a weak D match, TRBD1 (6 bases). Deletions cut 3 bases from V and 4 bases from J, with 16 bases between. The CDR3 is 17 residues long. Germline CDR1 reads MNHEY; CDR2 reads SMNVEV (reference sequence). CDR3: CASSFILGGLYNSPLHF. For the CDR3, the DNA is TGTGCCAGCAGTTTTATATTGGGGGGGCTTTATAATTCACCCCTCCACTTT.

This clonotype was detected many times. The rearrangement joins TRBV5-5 to TRBJ1-5; TRBD1 matches at 7 bases. This CDR3 spans 16 amino acids. CDR1 is SGHKS and CDR2 is YYEKEE in the germline V gene (reference sequence). V was clipped by 4 bases and J by 4 bases; unmatched bases: 11. This chain's CDR3 is CASSPRYDRVNQPQHF. CDR3 in DNA: TGTGCCAGCAGCCCGCGTTACGACAGGGTAAATCAGCCCCAGCATTTT.

For this clonotype: This sequence may be a read error, since a much larger clone differs from it by one base. This chain links TRBV6-5 with TRBJ1-5; D gene ambiguous. The CDR3 is made up of 13 amino acids. CDR1 and CDR2 from the germline V gene are MNHEY and SVGAGI. The germline V and J ends were trimmed by 2 bases and 3 bases, with 5 bases remaining between them. The CDR3, as DNA: TGTGCCAGCAGTTACGACACCAATCAGCCCCAGCATTTT. It yields the protein CASSYDTNQPQHF.

This clonotype showed up many times. The gene calls are TRBV7-9 and TRBJ2-3; D possibly corresponds to TRBD1 (6 bases). The CDR3 extends over 14 amino acids. In germline, CDR1 is SEHNR, CDR2 FQNEAQ (reference sequence). Trimming left V 5 bases short and J 6 bases short, with 15 bases between. CDR3 coding DNA: TGTGCCAGCAGCCCGACAGGCTTCGTGGATACGCAGTATTTT. Amino acid sequence: CASSPTGFVDTQYF. Full variable domain (rest looked up from reference TRBV7-9 and TRBJ2-3): DTGVSQNPRHKITKRGQNVTFRCDPISEHNRLYWYRQTLGQGPEFLTYFQNEAQLEKSRLLSDRFSAERPKGSFSTLEIQRTEQGDSAMYLCASSPTGFVDTQYFGPGTRLTVL.

This clonotype was observed at least ten times. The chain recombines TRBV6-2 or TRBV6-3 with TRBJ2-1, with 10 bases fitting TRBD2. The ends lost 6 bases at V and 5 bases at J; junction bases unmatched: 7. CDR1 MNHEY and CDR2 SVGEGT come from the germline V gene. CDR3 length: 15 residues. For the CDR3, the DNA is TGTGCCAGCAGGCCGAGCGGGGGGGCCAACAATGAGCAGTTCTTC. This codes for CASRPSGGANNEQFF.

This clonotype came up many times. CDR3 sequence: CASSYRGSGQPQHF. DNA of the CDR3: TGTGCCAGCAGTTACAGGGGATCGGGCCAGCCCCAGCATTTT. The chain links TRBV6-5 to TRBJ1-5; D perhaps matches TRBD1 (5 bases). Trimming cost V 2 bases and J 7 bases, with 12 bases left between them. This CDR3 region has 14 residues. Germline loops: CDR1 MNHEY, CDR2 SVGAGI.

This clonotype was detected once. Given a much more abundant clone one base away, this may be a read error. The gene calls are TRBV23-1 and TRBJ2-1; the D is unclear. TRBV23-1 is placed among ORFs of uncertain function. CDR3 length equals 15 residues. Here the CDR3 reads CTSSQLTVSYNEQFF. CDR3 DNA sequence: TGCACCAGCAGTCAACTTACGGTCTCCTACAATGAGCAGTTCTTC.

This clonotype appeared many times. This chain uses TRBV20-1 with TRBJ1-5; TRBD1 might be the D (6 bases). The CDR3 consists of 15 residues. Germline V lookup: CDR1 DFQATT, CDR2 SNEGSKA (reference sequence). The V gene lost 0 bases and the J gene lost 6 bases, with 15 bases spanning the gap. The CDR3 spells CSARDQERGGQPQHF. The CDR3 nucleotides are TGCAGTGCTAGAGATCAAGAAAGGGGGGGTCAGCCCCAGCATTTT.

Worth noting for this clonotype: A read error may account for a junction end that differs from germline. The rearrangement links TRBV6-2 or TRBV6-3 to TRBJ2-3; no clear D gene. Germline values: CDR1 MNHEY, CDR2 SVGEGT. The CDR3 consists of 14 residues. This CDR3 is CASSYSLSTRSTNF. In DNA, the CDR3 is TGTGCCAGCAGTTACTCCCTCTCCACCCGGAGCACGAATTTT.

This clonotype has a count of ten or more. This rearrangement joins TRBV4-3 to TRBJ1-2; 8 bases agree with TRBD1. Trimming at V came to 3 bases and at J to 3 bases, leaving 3 bases not matched to a gene. In germline, CDR1 is LGHNA, CDR2 YSLEER. The CDR3 spans 14 residues. CDR3 sequence reads: CASSQGQAYYGYTF. CDR3 in DNA: TGCGCCAGCAGCCAGGGACAGGCTTACTATGGCTACACCTTC.

With respect to this clonotype: A read error may be the cause here, since a much bigger clone is one base away. The rearrangement uses TRBV7-2 and TRBJ2-7, with 7 bases lining up with TRBD1. V trimming: 3 bases; J trimming: 0 bases; junction bases outside the gene matches: 2. The CDR3 runs to 14 residues. From germline, CDR1 is SGHTA and CDR2 FQGNSA. The CDR3 loop is CASSFGTDSYEQYF. In DNA, the CDR3 is TGTGCCAGCAGCTTCGGGACAGACTCCTACGAGCAGTACTTC.

The DNA of the CDR3 is TGTGCCAGCAGTGAACAAGGCATGGGGAACGGGGGCTATGGCTACACCTTC. Translating it yields CASSEQGMGNGGYGYTF. This chain links TRBV6-1 with TRBJ1-2; perhaps TRBD1 as D (5 bases). The germline V gene has CDR1 MNHNS and CDR2 SASEGT. Trimming left V 2 bases short and J 4 bases short, with 20 bases between. The CDR3 loop spans 17 amino acids.

J is TRBJ2-7 and V is TRBV27; 8 nucleotides agree with TRBD1. Germline CDR1 and CDR2: MNHEY and SMNVEV (reference sequence). The CDR3 consists of 18 residues. V lost 3 bases to trimming and J lost 2 bases; unmatched junction nucleotides: 15. The CDR3 here is CASSLTPPGDRITYEQYF. DNA for the CDR3: TGTGCCAGCAGTTTGACTCCCCCCGGGGACAGGATAACCTACGAGCAGTACTTC.

The V gene is TRBV12-5, the J gene TRBJ2-7; TRBD2 agrees at 7 bases. V lost 6 bases and J lost 5; bases outside the gene matches: 7. CDR3 length equals 13 residues. Germline V CDR1 and CDR2: LGHNT, FRNRAP. The CDR3 spells CASGENAGDEQYF. The CDR3 coding sequence is TGTGCTAGTGGAGAGAACGCGGGGGACGAGCAGTACTTC.

Ten or more counts support this clonotype. This chain joins TRBV7-2 and TRBJ1-2; no clear D gene. The CDR3 consists of 13 residues. Germline lookup yields CDR1 SGHTA and CDR2 FQGNSA. Trimming took 5 bases from V and 4 from J, leaving 11 bases between them. The CDR3: CASSPINGYGYTF. CDR3 sequence (DNA): TGTGCCAGCAGCCCCATAAACGGCTATGGCTACACCTTC.

This clonotype was picked up many times. The chain combines TRBV3-1 with TRBJ1-2; no reliable D call. Per germline, CDR1 LGHDT and CDR2 YNNKEL (reference sequence). This CDR3 has 12 residues. The V gene lost 3 bases and the J gene lost 8 bases, with 10 bases spanning the gap. CDR3 loop: CASSQGPSGYTF. The CDR3 DNA follows: TGTGCCAGCAGCCAGGGCCCTTCGGGCTACACCTTC.

This clonotype was detected ten times or more. The chain joins TRBV28 to TRBJ2-3, with 10 bases identical to TRBD2. Losses at the gene ends were 7 bases for V and 0 bases for J; bases not matched to a gene: 7. The CDR3 length is 16 residues. The germline V gene has CDR1 MDHEN and CDR2 SYDVKM. The CDR3 sequence is CASISGGFSSTDTQYF. The CDR3, as DNA: TGTGCCAGCATTAGCGGGGGGTTCTCGAGCACAGATACGCAGTATTTT.

This clonotype was recorded at least ten times. The genes are TRBV29-1 and TRBJ1-2; the D gene is possibly TRBD1 (5 bases). This CDR3 has 13 amino acids. The V gene lost 0 bases and the J gene lost 6 bases, with 11 bases spanning the gap. From germline, CDR1 is SQVTM and CDR2 ANQGSEA. The CDR3 coding sequence is TGCAGCGTTGAAGATCGGGACCGGGATGGCTACACCTTC. This codes for CSVEDRDRDGYTF. Filled out from reference TRBV29-1 and TRBJ1-2, the complete variable domain reads SAVISQKPSRDICQRGTSLTIQCQVDSQVTMMFWYRQQPGQSLTLIATANQGSEATYESGFVIDKFPISRPNLTFSTLTVSNMSPEDSSIYLCSVEDRDRDGYTFGSGTRLTVV.

This clonotype was counted between two and nine times. This chain links TRBV5-6 with TRBJ2-3; 8 nucleotides align to TRBD2. V lost 1 base, J lost 1 base, and 5 bases stayed unmatched. Germline CDR1 is SGHDT and CDR2 is YYEEEE. This CDR3 contains 16 residues. The CDR3 here is CASSLSLSGGTDTQYF. CDR3 DNA: TGTGCCAGCAGCTTGTCCCTTAGCGGGGGCACAGATACGCAGTATTTT.

This clonotype was seen at least ten times. The chain is built from TRBV7-2 and TRBJ1-4; TRBD1 aligns across 7 bases. CDR3 length: 15 residues. Per germline, CDR1 SGHTA and CDR2 FQGNSA. The V gene end was trimmed by 1 base and the J gene end by 5 bases; junction bases not matched to a gene: 4. CDR3 residues: CASSLVKGANEKLFF. The CDR3 DNA follows: TGTGCCAGCAGCTTAGTTAAGGGGGCAAATGAAAAACTGTTTTTT. The variable domain in full, completed from reference TRBV7-2 and TRBJ1-4, reads GAGVSQSPSNKVTEKGKDVELRCDPISGHTALYWYRQSLGQGLEFLIYFQGNSAPDKSGLPSDRFSAERTGGSVSTLTIQRTQQEDSAVYLCASSLVKGANEKLFFGSGTQLSVL.

This sequence joins TRBV6-6 and TRBJ2-1; D remains ambiguous. Germline assignment: CDR1 MNHNY and CDR2 SVGAGI (reference sequence). Trimming took off 2 bases at V and 0 bases at J, with 8 bases between the two ends. The CDR3 runs 15 residues. CDR3 DNA sequence: TGTGCCAGCAGTTACCCGATGGGCTCCTACAATGAGCAGTTCTTC. Translated, it gives CASSYPMGSYNEQFF.